This TCR beta chain was captured in a study of cytomegalovirus exposure and HLA in healthy donors. Overall study results and limits: Association of under 20,000 TCR beta sequences with HLA alleles was found at 0.05 false discovery rate in a later analysis. Sequencing likely caused a cluster of highly shared sequence variants.

Concerning this clone: Its cognate antigen is unknown.

Germline values: CDR1 MNHEY, CDR2 SVGAGI. This CDR3 spans 13 amino acids. The junction had 4 bases not matched to a gene; V was cut back by 6 bases and J by 3 bases. Amplification used 60 Vbeta primers and 13 Jbeta primers. Clones were sequenced by immunoSEQ multiplex PCR, and TCRdb holds only the in-frame ones, with some missing. The sample holds more than 60,000 clones. Sequencing used PBMCs. This TCR was recovered from a boy between 10 and 17 years old in good health and CMV-seronegative. The V gene is TRBV6-5, the J gene TRBJ2-7; 8 nucleotides agree with TRBD1. The DNA for the CDR3 is TGTGCCAGCAGGGCCGGACAGGGCTACGAGCAGTACTTC. This codes for CASRAGQGYEQYF.